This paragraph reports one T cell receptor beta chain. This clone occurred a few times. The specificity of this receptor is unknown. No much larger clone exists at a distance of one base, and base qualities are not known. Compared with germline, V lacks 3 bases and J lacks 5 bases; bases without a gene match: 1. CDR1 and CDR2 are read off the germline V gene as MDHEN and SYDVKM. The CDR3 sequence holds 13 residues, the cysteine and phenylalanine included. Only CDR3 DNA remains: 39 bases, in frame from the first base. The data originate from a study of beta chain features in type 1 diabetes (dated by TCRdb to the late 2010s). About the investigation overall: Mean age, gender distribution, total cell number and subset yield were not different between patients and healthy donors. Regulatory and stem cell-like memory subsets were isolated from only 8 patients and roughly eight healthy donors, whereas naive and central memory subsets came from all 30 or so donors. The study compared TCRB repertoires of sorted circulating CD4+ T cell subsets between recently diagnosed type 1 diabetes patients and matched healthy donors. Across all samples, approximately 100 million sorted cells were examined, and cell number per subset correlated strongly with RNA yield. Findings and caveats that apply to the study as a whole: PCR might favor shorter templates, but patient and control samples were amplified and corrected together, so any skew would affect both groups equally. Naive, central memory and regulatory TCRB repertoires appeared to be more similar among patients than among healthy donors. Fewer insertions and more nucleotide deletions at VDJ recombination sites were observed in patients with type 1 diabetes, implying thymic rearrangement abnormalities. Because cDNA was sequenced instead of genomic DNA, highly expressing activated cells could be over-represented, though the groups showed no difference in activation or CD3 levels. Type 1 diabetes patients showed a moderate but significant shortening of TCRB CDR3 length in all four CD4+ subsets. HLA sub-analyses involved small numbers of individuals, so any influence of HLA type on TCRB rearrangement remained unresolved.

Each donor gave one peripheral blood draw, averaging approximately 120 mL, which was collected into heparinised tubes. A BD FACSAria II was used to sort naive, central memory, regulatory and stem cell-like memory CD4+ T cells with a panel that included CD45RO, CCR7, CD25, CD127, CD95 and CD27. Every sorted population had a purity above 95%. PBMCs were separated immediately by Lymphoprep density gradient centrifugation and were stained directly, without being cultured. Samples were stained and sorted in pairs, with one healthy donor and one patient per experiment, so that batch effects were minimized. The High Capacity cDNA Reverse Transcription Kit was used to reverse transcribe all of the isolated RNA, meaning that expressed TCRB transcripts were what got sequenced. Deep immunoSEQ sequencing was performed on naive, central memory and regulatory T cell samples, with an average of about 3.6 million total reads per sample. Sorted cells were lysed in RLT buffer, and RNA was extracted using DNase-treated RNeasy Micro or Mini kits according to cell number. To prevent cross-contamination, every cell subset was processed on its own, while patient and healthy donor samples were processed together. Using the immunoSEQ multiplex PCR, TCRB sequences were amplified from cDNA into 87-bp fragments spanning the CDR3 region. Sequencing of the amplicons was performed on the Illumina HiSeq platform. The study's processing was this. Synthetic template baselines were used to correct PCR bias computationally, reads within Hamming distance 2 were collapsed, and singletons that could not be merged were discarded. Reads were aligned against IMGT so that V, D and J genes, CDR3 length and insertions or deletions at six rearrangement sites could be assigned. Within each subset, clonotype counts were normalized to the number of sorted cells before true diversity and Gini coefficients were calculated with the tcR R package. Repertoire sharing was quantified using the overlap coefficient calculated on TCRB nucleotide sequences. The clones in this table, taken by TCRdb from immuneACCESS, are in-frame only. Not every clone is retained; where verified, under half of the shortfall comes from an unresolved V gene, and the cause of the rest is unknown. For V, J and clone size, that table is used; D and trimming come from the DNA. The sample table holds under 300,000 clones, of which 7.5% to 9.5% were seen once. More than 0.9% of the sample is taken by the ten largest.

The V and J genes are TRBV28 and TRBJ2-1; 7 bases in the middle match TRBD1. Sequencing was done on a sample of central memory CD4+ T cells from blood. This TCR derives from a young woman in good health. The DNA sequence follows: TGTGCCAGCAGTTTCAGGGGGAACAATGAGCAGTTCTTC. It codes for CASSFRGNNEQFF.